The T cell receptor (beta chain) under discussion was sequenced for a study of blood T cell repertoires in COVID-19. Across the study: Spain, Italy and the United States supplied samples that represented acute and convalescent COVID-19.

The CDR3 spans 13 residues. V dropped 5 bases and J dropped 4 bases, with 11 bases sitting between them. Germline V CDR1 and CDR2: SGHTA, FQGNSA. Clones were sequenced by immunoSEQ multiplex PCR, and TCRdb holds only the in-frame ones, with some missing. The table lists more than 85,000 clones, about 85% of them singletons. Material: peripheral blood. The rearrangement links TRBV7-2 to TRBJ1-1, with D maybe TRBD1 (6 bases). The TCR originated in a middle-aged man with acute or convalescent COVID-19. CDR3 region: CASSLGAGTEAFF. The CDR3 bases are TGTGCCAGCAGCCTGGGGGCCGGCACTGAAGCTTTCTTT.